This is a list of T cell receptor beta chains from one sample in a study of blood T cells in healthy people across ages. TCRdb itself ran the 5' RACE reads through MiXCR, one entry per CDR3 protein. Among 2 million or so distinct CDR3 sequences listed, 49% were seen once. The specimen was blood. The source of these receptors is a woman aged 40 to 50 in good health. The CDR3 runs from the conserved cysteine through the conserved F or W. D genes are given only for firm matches. Part of the rows lack a size; the others show once, few, many or a class for expanded clones.

abundance,v_gene,j_gene,d_gene,CDR3nt,CDR3aa
NA,TRBV10-3,TRBJ1-6,TRBD1,TGTGCCATCAGGGAGGGGATGGGGACAGACCATAATTCACCCCTCCACTTT,CAIREGMGTDHNSPLHF
NA,TRBV28,TRBJ1-2,NA,TGTGCCAGCAGTCCGGGTAACCCCTATGGCTACACCTTC,CASSPGNPYGYTF
few,TRBV20-1,TRBJ2-5,TRBD2,TGCAGTGCTCGAGAGATGACCGGGACTAGCATTTCTGAGACCCAGTACTTC,CSAREMTGTSISETQYF
few,TRBV10-3,TRBJ2-7,NA,TGTGCCATCAGTGTCGAGGGCTCCTACGAGCAGTACTTC,CAISVEGSYEQYF
few,TRBV4-3,TRBJ1-2,TRBD1,TGCGCCAGCAGCCACTGGGACAGGGCTGTCACCTTC,CASSHWDRAVTF
once,TRBV21-1,TRBJ2-7,NA,TGTGCCAGCAGCAAGAAAGTCACGTCCGGGACAGCCGCCTACGAGCAGTACTTC,CASSKKVTSGTAAYEQYF
NA,TRBV2,TRBJ2-1,NA,TGTGCCAGCAGTTTCTCGGACGGGCTTCGGTTCTTC,CASSFSDGLRFF
NA,TRBV5-1,TRBJ2-4,NA,TGCGCCAGCCATAGCCTCGAGGGCAAAAACATTCAGTACTTC,CASHSLEGKNIQYF
few,TRBV9,TRBJ1-5,NA,TGTGCCAGCAGCGTAGAGGGAGGGAGTCAGCCCCAGCATTTT,CASSVEGGSQPQHF
NA,TRBV20-1,TRBJ1-2,NA,TGCAGTGCTACCCCAGGGGCGACTAACTATGGCTACACCTTC,CSATPGATNYGYTF
NA,TRBV20-1,TRBJ1-6,TRBD1,TGCAGTGCTAGAGGGGCAGGGGGCCAATCACCCCTCCACTTT,CSARGAGGQSPLHF
NA,TRBV6-1,TRBJ2-2,NA,TGTGCCAGCCCTTTAGGAGCCCTCAGCACCGGGGAGCTGTTTTTT,CASPLGALSTGELFF
NA,TRBV4-3,TRBJ2-5,NA,TGCGCCAGCAGCCAAGAACGGGCTAGCGCCGGGACCTACAATGAGCAGTACTTC,CASSQERASAGTYNEQYF
NA,TRBV5-1,TRBJ2-1,NA,TGCGCCAGCAGCCCCAGACAGGCTTATGATGAGCAGTTCTTC,CASSPRQAYDEQFF
NA,TRBV28,TRBJ1-5,TRBD1,TGTGCCAGCAGGCTACCGACAGGGGGTGGCAATCAGCCCCAGCATTTT,CASRLPTGGGNQPQHF
NA,TRBV28,TRBJ2-7,NA,TGTGCCAGCAGTCCCCCACTTCGGGACACCACCTACGAGCAGTACTTC,CASSPPLRDTTYEQYF
NA,TRBV7-3,TRBJ2-3,NA,TGTGCCAGCACCCTACGACCGGGGAACACAGATACGCAGTATTTT,CASTLRPGNTDTQYF
NA,TRBV4-3,TRBJ2-3,NA,TGCGCCAGCAGCCAAGATTCCCTAGCCACAGATACGCAGTATTTT,CASSQDSLATDTQYF
few,TRBV6-5,TRBJ2-5,TRBD2,TGTGCCAGCAGCCACGGCCTAGCGGGGGTCGGGGAGACCCAGTACTTC,CASSHGLAGVGETQYF
few,TRBV7-9,TRBJ1-2,NA,TGTGCCAGCAGCTCTCTTACTATGAAACTCCAATATGGCTACACCTTC,CASSSLTMKLQYGYTF
few,TRBV20-1,TRBJ2-1,TRBD1,TGCAGTGCTAGCTTGACAGGGGTTTTCAATGAGCAGTTCTTC,CSASLTGVFNEQFF
NA,TRBV28,TRBJ2-3,TRBD2,TGTGCCAGCAGTTTAGATAGCGGGGGGGCTCGATTTGCCGGTACGCAGTATTTT,CASSLDSGGARFAGTQYF
NA,TRBV6-1,TRBJ1-1,NA,TGTGCCAGCAGTGGGGGATTGCGGAACACTGAAGCTTTCTTT,CASSGGLRNTEAFF
NA,TRBV6-6,TRBJ2-7,NA,TGTGCCAGCAGTAACGGGGGCTACGAGCAGTACTTC,CASSNGGYEQYF
NA,TRBV6-5,TRBJ1-2,NA,TGTGCCAGCAGTGGGAGGGGACCCTATGGCTACACCTTC,CASSGRGPYGYTF
few,TRBV28,TRBJ2-5,TRBD2,TGTGCCAGCAGTTTATTCAGCGGGGGGACTCAAGAGACCCAGTACTTC,CASSLFSGGTQETQYF
NA,TRBV4-3,TRBJ1-5,NA,TGCGCCAGCAGCCAAGAATTCGGGGTCGGCAATCAGCCCCAGCATTTT,CASSQEFGVGNQPQHF
few,TRBV20-1,TRBJ2-4,TRBD1,TGCAGTGCTATAAGACAGGGTTCGGACATTCAGTACTTC,CSAIRQGSDIQYF
NA,TRBV7-2,TRBJ1-6,NA,TGTGCCAGCAGCTCCGTGGGTCCCTCCTATAATTCACCCCTCCACTTT,CASSSVGPSYNSPLHF
NA,TRBV20-1,TRBJ2-5,TRBD1,TGCAGTGCTAGGATTGGGACAGGGGGCTTGGAGACCCAGTACTTC,CSARIGTGGLETQYF
NA,TRBV20-1,TRBJ2-5,NA,TGCAGTGCTAGTCAGCGGGAAGAGACCCAGTACTTC,CSASQREETQYF
NA,TRBV7-9,TRBJ1-2,NA,TGTGCCAGCATACATACAGCTAACTATGGCTACACCTTC,CASIHTANYGYTF